The 27 T cell receptor beta chains below come from one sample, sequenced in a study of blood T cell repertoires in COVID-19. Profiling relied on immunoSEQ multiplex PCR, and the TCRdb table lists in-frame clones only, not all of them. Here the sample spans about 190,000 clones, approximately 84% being singletons. Sample: PBMCs or T cells enriched from blood (not recorded which). These receptors all stem from a woman aged 25 to 39 who had recovered from COVID-19.

The V gene is TRBV7-9, the J gene TRBJ1-6; D is unclear. Trimming took off 5 bases at V and 9 bases at J, with 17 bases between the two ends. Looked up from germline, CDR1 is SEHNR and CDR2 is FQNEAQ (reference sequence). The CDR3 is 15 residues long. This chain's CDR3 is CASSRTASEGSPLHF. Here the CDR3 DNA reads TGTGCCAGCAGCCGCACAGCCTCAGAAGGTTCACCCCTCCACTTT.

V and J are TRBV5-1 and TRBJ2-7; 11 positions match TRBD2. The CDR3 is made up of 16 amino acids. Germline V gene lookup returns CDR1 SGHRS and CDR2 YFSETQ. Unmatched junction bases numbered 7, after V lost 4 bases and J lost 1 base. The CDR3 region has the DNA TGCGCCAGCAGCCATACTAGCGGGAGCCAGTCCTACGAGCAGTACTTC. Its translation is CASSHTSGSQSYEQYF.

The rearrangement joins TRBV27 to TRBJ2-7, with TRBD2 identical over 10 bases. The CDR3 length is 13 residues. The junction had 4 bases not matched to a gene; V was cut back by 8 bases and J by 3 bases. Germline V CDR1 and CDR2: MNHEY, SMNVEV (reference sequence). This chain's CDR3 is CASRGTSDYEQYF. For the CDR3, the DNA is TGTGCCAGCCGGGGGACTAGCGACTACGAGCAGTACTTC.

V and J are TRBV24-1 and TRBJ1-5; 11 nucleotides match TRBD1. The germline V gene encodes CDR1 KGHDR and CDR2 SFDVKD. This CDR3 comprises 17 residues. Unmatched junction bases numbered 8, after V lost 4 bases and J lost 4 bases. This chain's CDR3 is CATSDPGTGGLNQPQHF. The CDR3 DNA reads as TGTGCCACCAGTGACCCCGGGACAGGGGGGCTGAATCAGCCCCAGCATTTT.

J is TRBJ1-2 and V is TRBV6-5; 7 positions match TRBD1. Germline V gene data show CDR1 as MNHEY and CDR2 as SVGAGI. Unmatched junction bases numbered 4, after V lost 0 bases and J lost 3 bases. CDR3 length: 15 residues. As DNA, the CDR3 is TGTGCCAGCAGTTACTCATCCCAGGGGGACTATGGCTACACCTTC. Translating gives CASSYSSQGDYGYTF.

As DNA, the CDR3 is TGTGCCATCAGTGAACCTCCCTTAGCGGGAGGTGTTGATACGCAGTATTTT. Protein product: CAISEPPLAGGVDTQYF. V usage is TRBV10-3 and J usage is TRBJ2-3; 10 bases fit TRBD2. The germline V gene has CDR1 ENHRY and CDR2 SYGVKD. This CDR3 has 17 residues. The V and J ends lost 3 bases and 6 bases, in that order; junction bases with no gene match: 12.

The gene calls are TRBV7-2 and TRBJ2-7, with TRBD2 identical over 7 bases. Germline CDR1 and CDR2: SGHTA and FQGNSA. The CDR3 is 16 amino acids. V was pared by 0 bases and J by 0 bases, with 5 bases of the junction left unmatched. The CDR3 is CASSLAGTTSSYEQYF. In nucleotides, the CDR3 is TGTGCCAGCAGCTTAGCCGGGACTACCTCCTCCTACGAGCAGTACTTC.

Here the CDR3 reads CASSQEGLSGEGDEQFF. In DNA form, the CDR3 reads TGTGCCAGCAGCCAAGAAGGTCTAAGTGGGGAAGGGGATGAGCAGTTCTTC. The rearrangement joins TRBV4-2 to TRBJ2-1, with D possibly TRBD1 on 5 matching bases. V shed 0 bases and J shed 8 bases, with 20 bases lying between them. The CDR3 totals 17 residues. CDR1 is LGHNA, CDR2 YNFKEQ, per germline.

CDR3 sequence: CASRGEWREGEQFF. CDR3 sequence (DNA): TGTGCCAGCAGGGGGGAGTGGCGGGAGGGTGAGCAGTTCTTC. This chain connects TRBV6-5 to TRBJ2-1; 9 bases are shared with TRBD2. Germline assignment: CDR1 MNHEY and CDR2 SVGAGI. This CDR3 region has 14 residues. With V trimmed by 6 bases and J by 9 bases, 9 bases remained unmatched.

This sequence joins TRBV28 and TRBJ2-5; TRBD2 matches 7 bases. J was trimmed by 0 bases and V by 8 bases; bases with no gene match: 0. Germline CDR1 is MDHEN and CDR2 is SYDVKM. CDR3 length: 12 residues. CDR3 region: CASGTNQETQYF. The CDR3 bases are TGTGCCAGCGGGACTAACCAAGAGACCCAGTACTTC.

This sequence joins TRBV18 and TRBJ2-1; 9 bases fit TRBD2. The CDR3 runs to 14 residues. Unmatched junction bases numbered 2, after V lost 1 base and J lost 7 bases. Looked up from germline, CDR1 is KGHSH and CDR2 is LQKENI. The CDR3 DNA reads as TGTGCCAGCTCACCACTAGCGGGAGCGAATGAGCAGTTCTTC. Its protein product is CASSPLAGANEQFF. The full variable domain, with the rest looked up from reference TRBV18 and TRBJ2-1, is NAGVMQNPRHLVRRRGQEARLRCSPMKGHSHVYWYRQLPEEGLKFMVYLQKENIIDESGMPKERFSAEFPKEGPSILRIQQVVRGDSAAYFCASSPLAGANEQFFGPGTRLTVL.

The CDR3 loop is CASSQRGQGNTEAFF. DNA of the CDR3: TGTGCCAGCAGCCAACGGGGACAGGGTAACACTGAAGCTTTCTTT. The gene calls are TRBV16 and TRBJ1-1, with 9 positions matching TRBD1. V lost 2 bases to trimming and J lost 2 bases; unmatched junction nucleotides: 3. The CDR3 contains 15 residues. Germline CDR1 is KGHSY and CDR2 is FQNENV.

The V and J genes are TRBV7-2 and TRBJ2-7; D is undetermined. The CDR3 spans 14 residues. V was shortened by 0 bases and J by 6 bases, with 12 bases between the two germline ends. CDR1 and CDR2 (germline): SGHTA, FQGNSA. The CDR3 protein is CASSLAMPTIEQYF. The CDR3 bases are TGTGCCAGCAGCTTAGCGATGCCGACAATCGAGCAGTACTTC. The whole variable domain, remainder taken from reference TRBV7-2 and TRBJ2-7, is GAGVSQSPSNKVTEKGKDVELRCDPISGHTALYWYRQSLGQGLEFLIYFQGNSAPDKSGLPSDRFSAERTGGSVSTLTIQRTQQEDSAVYLCASSLAMPTIEQYFGPGTRLTVT.

V and J are TRBV19 and TRBJ1-1; 10 bases map to TRBD1. Trimming cost V 4 bases and J 1 base; bases outside gene matches: 0. Germline values: CDR1 LNHDA, CDR2 SQIVND (reference sequence). The CDR3 length is 14 residues. CDR3 bases: TGTGCCAGTAGTAGACAGGGGGCGAACACTGAAGCTTTCTTT. Its protein product is CASSRQGANTEAFF.

V is TRBV6-5 and J is TRBJ2-2, with TRBD2 matching 11 bases. The junction had 5 bases not matched to a gene; V was cut back by 10 bases and J by 1 base. The CDR3 is 15 amino acids. Germline V gene sequence: CDR1 MNHEY, CDR2 SVGAGI. DNA of the CDR3: TGTGCCATTAAACTAGCGGGAGTGAACACCGGGGAGCTGTTTTTT. This gives the protein CAIKLAGVNTGELFF.

With regard to this clone: In the same sample, other DNA sequences code for this CDR3. The rearrangement uses TRBV27 and TRBJ1-1, with D maybe TRBD1 (6 bases). Trimming stripped 2 bases from V and 4 bases from J, with 8 bases between. The CDR3 spans 13 residues. The germline V gene encodes CDR1 MNHEY and CDR2 SMNVEV (reference sequence). As DNA, the CDR3 is TGTGCCAGCAGTTTAACAGGGAGCACTGAAGCTTTCTTT. Translation: CASSLTGSTEAFF.

The rearrangement uses TRBV5-5 and TRBJ1-1, with 10 bases fitting TRBD1. The V gene's germline CDR1 is SGHKS and CDR2 YYEKEE (reference sequence). With 2 bases clipped from V and 4 bases from J, the junction kept 14 bases outside the gene matches. The CDR3 sequence is 18 residues long. The CDR3 nucleotides read TGTGCCAGCAGCTTCCCGGGCCGGGACAGGGGAGTAGGCACTGAAGCTTTCTTT. Translating gives CASSFPGRDRGVGTEAFF.

This clone was recorded only once. V gene TRBV19 combines with J gene TRBJ2-7, with a weak D call TRBD1 (6 bases). V gave up 3 bases and J gave up 1 base, with 13 bases separating them. The CDR3 extends over 15 amino acids. The V gene's germline CDR1 is LNHDA and CDR2 SQIVND (reference sequence). CDR3 DNA sequence: TGTGCCAGTAGTATTGGCCTTGGACAGTCCTACGAGCAGTACTTC. Protein: CASSIGLGQSYEQYF.

This clone was counted a single time. The V call is TRBV20-1, the J call TRBJ2-5; possibly TRBD2 for D (5 bases). The germline V gene encodes CDR1 DFQATT and CDR2 SNEGSKA (reference sequence). V was cut by 3 bases and J by 5 bases, with 16 bases left in between. This CDR3 spans 14 amino acids. The CDR3 is CSASQRRAGETQYF. The CDR3 coding sequence is TGCAGTGCTAGTCAGAGGCGGGCCGGGGAGACCCAGTACTTC.

This clone was observed a few times. J is TRBJ2-1 and V is TRBV19; 15 positions match TRBD2. This CDR3 region has 19 residues. Germline assignment: CDR1 LNHDA and CDR2 SQIVND (reference sequence). The V segment lost 5 bases and the J segment 4 bases; nucleotides outside the gene matches: 12. CDR3 coding DNA: TGTGCCAGTAGTCTCACGCGTGGGACTAGCGGGGGGAGATACAATGAGCAGTTCTTC. Translated: CASSLTRGTSGGRYNEQFF.

J is TRBJ1-2 and V is TRBV7-2; maybe TRBD1 (5 bases). The germline gives CDR1 SGHTA, CDR2 FQGNSA. The CDR3 contains 15 residues. Trimming took 1 base from V and 8 from J, leaving 17 bases between them. The CDR3 sequence is CASSLDPGEAWGYTF. The DNA of the CDR3 is TGTGCCAGCAGCTTAGATCCGGGGGAGGCTTGGGGCTACACCTTC.

This chain connects TRBV28 to TRBJ1-2, with D perhaps TRBD1 (5 bases). CDR1 MDHEN and CDR2 SYDVKM come from the germline V gene. Trimming removed 8 bases from V and 4 bases from J, with 20 bases in between. The CDR3 spans 15 residues. The CDR3 sequence: CASGQLGQRFYGYTF. CDR3 bases: TGTGCCAGCGGCCAACTTGGACAACGTTTCTATGGCTACACCTTC.

The chain employs TRBV9 and TRBJ1-4; 10 bases are shared with TRBD1. The germline CDR1 and CDR2 sequences are SGDLS and YYNGEE. V lost 4 bases, J lost 8 bases, and 8 bases stayed unmatched. The CDR3 sequence is 15 residues long. CDR3 sequence: CASSQTGGRSEKLFF. The CDR3 nucleotides are TGTGCCAGCAGCCAGACAGGGGGCCGTTCGGAAAAACTGTTTTTT. Combining the CDR3 with reference TRBV9 and TRBJ1-4 gives the whole variable domain DSGVTQTPKHLITATGQRVTLRCSPRSGDLSVYWYQQSLDQGLQFLIQYYNGEERAKGNILERFSAQQFPDLHSELNLSSLELGDSALYFCASSQTGGRSEKLFFGSGTQLSVL.

This chain connects TRBV7-8 to TRBJ1-1; TRBD1 aligns across 9 bases. This CDR3 contains 17 residues. V lost 4 bases, J lost 2 bases, and 11 bases stayed unmatched. Germline loops: CDR1 SGHVS, CDR2 FQNEAQ. The CDR3 DNA reads as TGTGCCAGCAGCTATACCGGGACAGGGCGTTTTAACACTGAAGCTTTCTTT. As protein: CASSYTGTGRFNTEAFF. The whole variable domain, filled in from reference TRBV7-8 and TRBJ1-1, reads GAGVSQSPRYKVAKRGQDVALRCDPISGHVSLFWYQQALGQGPEFLTYFQNEAQLDKSGLPSDRFFAERPEGSVSTLKIQRTQQEDSAVYLCASSYTGTGRFNTEAFFGQGTRLTVV.

The rearrangement joins TRBV4-2 to TRBJ1-1; D is perhaps TRBD1 (5 bases). The V and J ends lost 5 bases and 6 bases respectively, with 10 bases between them. Germline CDR1 is LGHNA and CDR2 is YNFKEQ. This CDR3 is 12 amino acids long. The CDR3 DNA reads TGTGCCAGCAGCTCGGGGGGGTCTGAAGCTTTCTTT. As protein: CASSSGGSEAFF.

The chain is built from TRBV28 and TRBJ1-4; 7 nucleotides match TRBD1. J gave up 8 bases and V 3 bases, and 12 bases lay outside the gene matches. The germline V gene encodes CDR1 MDHEN and CDR2 SYDVKM. This CDR3 is 16 amino acids long. CDR3 residues: CASSLPGQGVGEKLFF. Here the CDR3 DNA reads TGTGCCAGCAGTTTGCCCGGCCAGGGGGTGGGAGAAAAACTGTTTTTT.

This rearrangement joins TRBV2 to TRBJ2-5; TRBD1 matches 7 bases. Germline V gives CDR1 SNHLY, CDR2 FYNNEI. The CDR3 has 15 amino acids. V shed 5 bases and J 1 base; nucleotides not matched to a gene: 7. CDR3 nucleotide sequence: TGTGCCAGCAGTAACCGGGACAGCCCCCAAGAGACCCAGTACTTC. Its protein is CASSNRDSPQETQYF.